The clone carrying this T cell receptor beta chain was found many times. The entry originates in a study of human T cells and chemical hapten exposure. Germline V gives CDR1 LNHNV, CDR2 YYDKDF (reference sequence). This CDR3 is built from 13 residues. Unmatched junction bases numbered 5, after V lost 0 bases and J lost 12 bases. The time point denotes: pre-sensitization, week 0. Treatment in this sample: therapeutic diphenylcyclopropenone sensitization with weekly scalp DPC. Original methodology: A per-sample median of around 88,000 TCRs was observed, with counts ranging from 23,224 to 690,600. Using its own MiXCR run on the RACE reads, TCRdb lists one record per CDR3 protein. TCRdb's processing, not the authors', yielded these V and J calls. The table lists approximately 400,000 distinct CDR3 sequences, around 5.5% of them singletons, with around 2.6% in the top ten.

V gene TRBV15 combines with J gene TRBJ2-1; 7 nucleotides agree with TRBD2. This clonotype originated in a woman aged 45 to 65 with alopecia areata. Some clones in this sample may be carry-over from other donors' samples. The material was whole blood, obtained in connection with sensitization to the hapten diphenylcyclopropenone (DPC). As DNA, the CDR3 is TGTGCCACCAGCAGAGAGATGGGGAGGGGGCAGTTCTTC. It specifies CATSREMGRGQFF.